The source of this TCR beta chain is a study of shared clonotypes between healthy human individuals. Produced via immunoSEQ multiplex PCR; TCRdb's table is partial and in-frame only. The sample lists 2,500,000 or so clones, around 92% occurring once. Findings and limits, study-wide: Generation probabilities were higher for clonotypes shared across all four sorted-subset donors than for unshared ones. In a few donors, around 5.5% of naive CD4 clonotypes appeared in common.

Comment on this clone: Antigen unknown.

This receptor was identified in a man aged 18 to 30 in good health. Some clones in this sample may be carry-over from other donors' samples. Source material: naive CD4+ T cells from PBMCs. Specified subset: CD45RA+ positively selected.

This chain's CDR3 is CASRRLDNEQFF. The CDR3 coding sequence is TGTGCCAGCAGGCGACTTGACAATGAGCAGTTCTTC. The rearrangement joins TRBV7-2 to TRBJ2-1; D not resolved. This CDR3 spans 12 amino acids. Germline V gene sequence: CDR1 SGHTA, CDR2 FQGNSA. Trimming cost V 6 bases and J 5 bases, with 8 bases left between them.